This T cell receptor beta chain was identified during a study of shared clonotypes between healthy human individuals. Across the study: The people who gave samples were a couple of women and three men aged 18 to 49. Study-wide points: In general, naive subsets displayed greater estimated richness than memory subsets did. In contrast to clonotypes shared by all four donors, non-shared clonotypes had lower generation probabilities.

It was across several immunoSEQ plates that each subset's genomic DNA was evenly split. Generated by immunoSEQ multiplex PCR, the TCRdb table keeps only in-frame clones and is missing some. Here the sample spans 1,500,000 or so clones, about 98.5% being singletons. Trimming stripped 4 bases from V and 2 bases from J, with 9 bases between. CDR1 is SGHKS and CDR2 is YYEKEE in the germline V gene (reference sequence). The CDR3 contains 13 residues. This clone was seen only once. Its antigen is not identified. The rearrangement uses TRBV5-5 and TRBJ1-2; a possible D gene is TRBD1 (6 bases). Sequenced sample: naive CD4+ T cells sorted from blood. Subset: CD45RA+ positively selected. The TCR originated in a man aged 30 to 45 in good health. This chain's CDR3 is CASSQGQNYGYTF. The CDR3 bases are TGTGCCAGCAGCCAGGGACAAAACTATGGCTACACCTTC.